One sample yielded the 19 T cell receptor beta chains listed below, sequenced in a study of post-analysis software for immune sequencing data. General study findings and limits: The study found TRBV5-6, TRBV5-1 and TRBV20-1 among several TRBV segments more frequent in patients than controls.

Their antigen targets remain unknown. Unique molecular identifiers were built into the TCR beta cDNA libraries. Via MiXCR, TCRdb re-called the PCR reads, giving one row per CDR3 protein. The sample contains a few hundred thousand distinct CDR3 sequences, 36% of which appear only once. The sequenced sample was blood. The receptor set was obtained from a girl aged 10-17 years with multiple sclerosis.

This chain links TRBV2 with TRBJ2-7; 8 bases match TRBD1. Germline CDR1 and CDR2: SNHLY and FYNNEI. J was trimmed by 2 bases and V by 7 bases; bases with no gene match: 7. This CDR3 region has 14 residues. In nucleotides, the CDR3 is TGTGCCAGCACGAACGGACAGGGCCCCTACGAGCAGTACTTC. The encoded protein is CASTNGQGPYEQYF.

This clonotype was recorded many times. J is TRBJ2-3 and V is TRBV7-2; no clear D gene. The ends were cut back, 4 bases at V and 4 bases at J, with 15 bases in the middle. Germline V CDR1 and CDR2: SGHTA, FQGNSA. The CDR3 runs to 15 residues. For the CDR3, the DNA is TGTGCCAGCAGCTCTCAATTGACGTACTCAGATACGCAGTATTTT. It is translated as CASSSQLTYSDTQYF. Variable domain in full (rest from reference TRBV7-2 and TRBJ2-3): GAGVSQSPSNKVTEKGKDVELRCDPISGHTALYWYRQSLGQGLEFLIYFQGNSAPDKSGLPSDRFSAERTGGSVSTLTIQRTQQEDSAVYLCASSSQLTYSDTQYFGPGTRLTVL.

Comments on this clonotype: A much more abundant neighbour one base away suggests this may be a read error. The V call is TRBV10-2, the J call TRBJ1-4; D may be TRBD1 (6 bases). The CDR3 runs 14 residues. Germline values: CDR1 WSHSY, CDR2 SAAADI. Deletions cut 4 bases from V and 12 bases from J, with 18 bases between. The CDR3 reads CASSVEGGREELFF. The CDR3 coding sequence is TGCGCCAGCAGTGTTGAGGGGGGAAGGGAAGAACTGTTTTTT.

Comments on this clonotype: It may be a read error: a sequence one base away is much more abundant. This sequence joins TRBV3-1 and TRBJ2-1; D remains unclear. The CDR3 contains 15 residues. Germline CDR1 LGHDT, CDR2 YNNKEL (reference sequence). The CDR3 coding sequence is TGTGCCAGCAGCCAAGATACACAGACCTACAGTGAGCAGTTCTTC. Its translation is CASSQDTQTYSEQFF.

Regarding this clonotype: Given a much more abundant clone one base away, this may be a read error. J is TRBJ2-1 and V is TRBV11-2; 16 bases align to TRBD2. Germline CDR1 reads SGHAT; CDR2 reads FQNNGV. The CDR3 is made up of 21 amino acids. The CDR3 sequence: CASSSPGTSGRASSLYNEPFF. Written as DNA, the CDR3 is TGTGCCAGCAGCTCCCCGGGGACTAGCGGGAGGGCCTCATCGCTATACAATGAGCCGTTCTTC.

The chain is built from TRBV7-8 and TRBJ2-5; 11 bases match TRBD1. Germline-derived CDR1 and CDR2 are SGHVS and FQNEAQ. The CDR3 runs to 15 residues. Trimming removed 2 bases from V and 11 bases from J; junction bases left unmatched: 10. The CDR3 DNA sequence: TGTGCCAGCAGCTTAACAGGGACAGGGGGTTCTGAGCAGTACTTC. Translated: CASSLTGTGGSEQYF.

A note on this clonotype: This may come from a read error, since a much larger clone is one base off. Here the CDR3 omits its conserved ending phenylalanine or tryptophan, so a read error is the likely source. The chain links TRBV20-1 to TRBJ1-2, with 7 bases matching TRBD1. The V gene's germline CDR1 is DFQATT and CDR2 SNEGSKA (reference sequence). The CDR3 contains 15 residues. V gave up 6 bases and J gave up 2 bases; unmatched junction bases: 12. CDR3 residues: CSAVGARGKNYGYTY. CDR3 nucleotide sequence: TGCAGTGCAGTGGGCGCCAGGGGGAAAAACTATGGCTACACCTAC.

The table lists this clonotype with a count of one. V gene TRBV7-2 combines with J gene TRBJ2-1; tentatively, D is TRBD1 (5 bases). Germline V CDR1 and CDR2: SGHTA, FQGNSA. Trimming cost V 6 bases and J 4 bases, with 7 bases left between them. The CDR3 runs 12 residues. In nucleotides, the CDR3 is TGTGCCAGCAGGACAGTATACAATGAGCAGTTCTTC. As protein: CASRTVYNEQFF. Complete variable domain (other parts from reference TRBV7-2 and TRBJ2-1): GAGVSQSPSNKVTEKGKDVELRCDPISGHTALYWYRQSLGQGLEFLIYFQGNSAPDKSGLPSDRFSAERTGGSVSTLTIQRTQQEDSAVYLCASRTVYNEQFFGPGTRLTVL.

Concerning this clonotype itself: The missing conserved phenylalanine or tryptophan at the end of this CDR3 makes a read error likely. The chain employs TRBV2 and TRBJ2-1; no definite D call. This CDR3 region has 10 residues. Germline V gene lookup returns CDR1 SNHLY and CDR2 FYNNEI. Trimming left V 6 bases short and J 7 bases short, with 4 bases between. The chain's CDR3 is CASRLNEQFY. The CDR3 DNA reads TGTGCCAGCAGACTTAATGAGCAGTTCTAC.

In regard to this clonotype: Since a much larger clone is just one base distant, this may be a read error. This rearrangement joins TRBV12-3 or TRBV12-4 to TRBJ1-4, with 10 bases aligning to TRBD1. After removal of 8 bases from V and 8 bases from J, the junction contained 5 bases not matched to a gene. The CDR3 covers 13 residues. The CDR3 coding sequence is TGTGCCAGCGGACAGGGGGTAGGAGAAAAACTGTTTTTT. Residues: CASGQGVGEKLFF.

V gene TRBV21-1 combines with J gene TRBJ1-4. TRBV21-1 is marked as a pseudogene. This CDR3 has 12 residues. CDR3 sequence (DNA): TGTGCCAGCAGGGCGACTAATGAAAAACTGTTTTTT. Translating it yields CASRATNEKLFF.

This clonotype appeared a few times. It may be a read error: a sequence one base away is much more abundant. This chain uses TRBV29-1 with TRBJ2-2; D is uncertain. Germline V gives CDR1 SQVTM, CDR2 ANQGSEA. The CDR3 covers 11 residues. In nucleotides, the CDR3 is TGCGGCGGAAAGGACACCGGGGAGCTGTTTTTT. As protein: CGGKDTGELFF.

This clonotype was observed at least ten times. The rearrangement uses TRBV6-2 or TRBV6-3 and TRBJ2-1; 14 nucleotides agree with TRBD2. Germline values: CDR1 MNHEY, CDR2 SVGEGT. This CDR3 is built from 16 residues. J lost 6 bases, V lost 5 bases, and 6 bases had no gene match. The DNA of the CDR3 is TGTGCCAGCAGTGCCAGACTAGCGGGGGGGCCCAATGAGCAGTTCTTC. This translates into CASSARLAGGPNEQFF.

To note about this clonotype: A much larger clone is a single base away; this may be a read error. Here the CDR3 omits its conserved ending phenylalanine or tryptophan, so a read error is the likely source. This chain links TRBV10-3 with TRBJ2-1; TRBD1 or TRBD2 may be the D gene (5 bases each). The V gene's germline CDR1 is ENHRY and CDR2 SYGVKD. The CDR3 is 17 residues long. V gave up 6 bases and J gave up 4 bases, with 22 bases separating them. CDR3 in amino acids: CAISKSRDRLTYNEQFL. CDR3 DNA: TGTGCCATCAGCAAAAGCCGGGACCGGTTAACTTACAATGAGCAGTTCTTA.

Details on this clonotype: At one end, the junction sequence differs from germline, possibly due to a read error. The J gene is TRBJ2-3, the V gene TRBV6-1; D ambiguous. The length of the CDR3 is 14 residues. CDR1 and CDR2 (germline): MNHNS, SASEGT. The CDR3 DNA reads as TGTGCCATCAGTGAGTCGGGCCTCACAGATACGCAGTATTTT. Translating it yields CAISESGLTDTQYF.

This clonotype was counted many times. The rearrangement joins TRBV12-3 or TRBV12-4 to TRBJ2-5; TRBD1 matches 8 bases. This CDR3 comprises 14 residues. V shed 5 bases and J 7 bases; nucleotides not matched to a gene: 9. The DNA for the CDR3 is TGTGCCAGCAGTCCCGGACAGGGTCTCGGGACCCAGTACTTC. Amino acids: CASSPGQGLGTQYF.

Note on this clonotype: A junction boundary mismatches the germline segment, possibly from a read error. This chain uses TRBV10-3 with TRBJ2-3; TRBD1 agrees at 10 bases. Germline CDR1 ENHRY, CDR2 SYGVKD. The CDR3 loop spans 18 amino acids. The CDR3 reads CAVSEPPLPGQGQDTQYF. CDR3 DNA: TGTGCCGTCAGTGAGCCTCCGTTGCCGGGACAGGGGCAAGATACGCAGTATTTT.

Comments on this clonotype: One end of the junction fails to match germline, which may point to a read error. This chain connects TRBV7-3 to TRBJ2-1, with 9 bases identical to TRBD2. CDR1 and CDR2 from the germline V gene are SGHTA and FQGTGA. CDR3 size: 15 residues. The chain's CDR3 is CTSSSTGTSMNEQFF. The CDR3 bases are TGTACCAGCAGCTCCACCGGGACTAGCATGAATGAGCAGTTCTTC.

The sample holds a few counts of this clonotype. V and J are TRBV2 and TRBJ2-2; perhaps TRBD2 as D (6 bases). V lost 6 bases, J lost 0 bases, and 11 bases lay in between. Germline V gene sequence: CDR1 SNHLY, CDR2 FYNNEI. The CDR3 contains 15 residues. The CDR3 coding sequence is TGTGCCAGCAGGGACGGGAGCGCGAACACCGGGGAGCTGTTTTTT. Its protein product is CASRDGSANTGELFF.